The 8 T cell receptor beta chains below come from one sample, sequenced in a study of T cells in Graves' hyperthyroidism and ophthalmopathy. TCR beta CDR3 regions were amplified from RNA transcripts. TCR CDR3 regions were first amplified by RT-PCR with HTBI primers. TCRdb processed the multiplex PCR reads anew with MiXCR; each CDR3 protein has one entry. The sample comprises approximately 620,000 distinct CDR3 sequences, approximately 13% of which are singletons, and almost 6% rests with the top ten. Material for sequencing was blood. All receptors derive from a woman aged 30 to 39 with Graves' hyperthyroidism that later progressed to Graves' ophthalmopathy.

This chain joins TRBV18 and TRBJ2-7; D may be TRBD1 or TRBD2 (5 bases each). The last part of the DNA fits TRBJ2-1 better; the J call may be wrong. Germline V gene sequence: CDR1 KGHSH, CDR2 LQKENI. The CDR3 covers 14 residues. For the CDR3, the DNA is TGTGCCAGCTCACCCCGAGGGACGGCCTACGAGCAGTTCTTC. It specifies CASSPRGTAYEQFF.

The chain is built from TRBV10-3 and TRBJ2-1; D not certain. The CDR3 is 13 residues long. Germline loops: CDR1 ENHRY, CDR2 SYGVKD. V was cut by 2 bases and J by 5 bases, with 7 bases left in between. The CDR3: CAISERQDNEQFF. The CDR3 DNA follows: TGTGCCATCAGTGAGCGGCAGGACAATGAGCAGTTCTTC.

This clonotype turned up a few times. The chain is built from TRBV20-1 and TRBJ2-5; D possibly corresponds to TRBD2 (5 bases). V was cut by 6 bases and J by 0 bases, with 14 bases left in between. CDR3 size: 14 residues. CDR1 is DFQATT, CDR2 SNEGSKA, per germline (reference sequence). The CDR3: CSATNGLYQETQYF. CDR3 in DNA: TGCAGTGCAACTAACGGACTCTACCAAGAGACCCAGTACTTC.

This clonotype has a count of ten or more. This sequence joins TRBV28 and TRBJ2-7; D is unresolved. The V and J ends lost 7 bases and 2 bases respectively, with 6 bases between them. The CDR3 is made up of 11 amino acids. Per the germline V gene, CDR1 is MDHEN and CDR2 is SYDVKM. The CDR3 loop is CASTATYEQYF. Here the CDR3 DNA reads TGTGCCAGCACTGCGACCTACGAGCAGTACTTC.

Many counts were recorded for this clonotype. V is TRBV6-1 and J is TRBJ1-2; D is unclear. The germline V gene has CDR1 MNHNS and CDR2 SASEGT. The CDR3 runs 14 residues. The germline V and J ends were trimmed by 1 base and 7 bases, with 13 bases remaining between them. The CDR3 DNA is TGTGCCAGCAGTGAAGGAGGTCAACCACTTGGCTACACCTTC. Protein sequence: CASSEGGQPLGYTF.

This clonotype was found many times. The rearrangement joins TRBV30 to TRBJ2-2, with 8 bases fitting TRBD1. Trimming took 0 bases from V and 5 from J; bases not matched to a gene: 8. This CDR3 is built from 16 residues. Germline CDR1 is GTSNPN and CDR2 is SVGIG (reference sequence). The CDR3 here is CAWSVGPGGATGELFF. CDR3 DNA sequence: TGTGCCTGGAGTGTAGGGCCAGGGGGCGCGACCGGGGAGCTGTTTTTT.

This clonotype has a count of ten or more. The CDR3 sequence is CSASTRIVYEQYF. CDR3 nucleotides: TGCAGTGCTAGCACCCGGATAGTCTACGAGCAGTACTTC. The V call is TRBV20-1, the J call TRBJ2-7; no reliable D call. Per the germline V gene, CDR1 is DFQATT and CDR2 is SNEGSKA (reference sequence). This CDR3 is built from 13 residues. The germline V and J ends were trimmed by 3 bases and 3 bases, with 12 bases remaining between them.

For this clonotype: A much more abundant neighbour one base away suggests this may be a read error. The chain uses TRBV6-1 and TRBJ2-1, with unresolved D. The germline CDR1 and CDR2 sequences are MNHNS and SASEGT. The CDR3 is 13 amino acids. V lost 6 bases and J 9 bases, leaving 15 bases between the germline ends. CDR3 DNA sequence: TGTGCCAGCAGGATAGCTGTCGTTAGTGAGCAGTTCTTC. This sequence encodes CASRIAVVSEQFF.